This entry concerns a single T cell receptor (beta chain). The sample originates from a study of blood T cell repertoires in COVID-19. The wider study: From the United States, Italy and Spain came samples of acute and convalescent COVID-19. Sample material is recorded as cDNA or gDNA derived from T cells, B-cell-depleted T cells, or PBMCs.

In Seattle, patients joined the study during active infection and were tracked longitudinally. Methods used by the authors: Reference gene primer amplification yielded estimated nucleated cell counts. Using immunoSEQ multiplex PCR, the repertoire was profiled, and TCRdb retains in-frame clones only, with some absent. For V, J and clone size, that table is used; D and trimming come from the DNA. The table includes 100,000 to 150,000 clones, roughly 90% detected once. The CDR3 sequence is 17 residues long. CDR1 is SGHDT and CDR2 is YYEEEE in the germline V gene. V gave up 0 bases and J gave up 0 bases; unmatched junction bases: 7.

The sequenced material came from peripheral blood. This receptor was identified in a man aged 55 to 69 with COVID-19, enrolled during active disease. The rearrangement links TRBV5-6 to TRBJ2-7; the match to TRBD1 covers 9 bases. CDR3 DNA: TGTGCCAGCAGCTTGGACCTCGGACAGGGGAGCTCCTACGAGCAGTACTTC. It translates to CASSLDLGQGSSYEQYF.